This paragraph reports one T cell receptor beta chain. These data originate in a study of cytomegalovirus exposure and HLA in healthy donors. Germline-derived CDR1 and CDR2 are SNHLY and FYNNEI. Trimming left V 1 base short and J 4 bases short, with 14 bases between. This CDR3 has 15 residues. 13 Jbeta primers and 60 Vbeta primers were used for the PCR. This table comes from immunoSEQ multiplex PCR, and its TCRdb copy is limited to in-frame clones, with some not included. The sample consists of about 160,000 clones, approximately 79% of them appearing once. The chain couples TRBV2 to TRBJ2-7, with D possibly matching TRBD1 (8 bases). The TCR originated in a man in his forties or fifties in good health and CMV-seronegative. Sequenced sample: PBMCs. Here the CDR3 reads CASSEGTGRGYEQYF. Here the CDR3 DNA reads TGTGCCAGCAGTGAAGGGACAGGGAGGGGGTACGAGCAGTACTTC.